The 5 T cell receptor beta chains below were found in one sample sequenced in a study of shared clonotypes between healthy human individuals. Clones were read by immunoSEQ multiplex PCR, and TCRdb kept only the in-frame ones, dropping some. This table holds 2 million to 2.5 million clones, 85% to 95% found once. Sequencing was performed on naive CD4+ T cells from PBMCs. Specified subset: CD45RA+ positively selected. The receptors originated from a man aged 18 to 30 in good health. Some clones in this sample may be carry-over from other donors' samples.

CDR3 bases: TGTGCCAGCAGCTTAACCGGCCTCGACTATGGCTACACCTTC. Protein sequence: CASSLTGLDYGYTF. The rearrangement uses TRBV7-3 and TRBJ1-2; D uncertain. V was clipped by 0 bases and J by 3 bases, with 8 bases between them. CDR1 SGHTA and CDR2 FQGTGA come from the germline V gene. The CDR3 length is 14 residues.

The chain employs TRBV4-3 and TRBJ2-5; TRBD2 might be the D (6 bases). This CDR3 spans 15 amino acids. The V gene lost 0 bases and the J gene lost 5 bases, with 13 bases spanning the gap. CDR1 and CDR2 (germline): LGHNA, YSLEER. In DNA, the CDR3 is TGCGCCAGCAGCCAAGATACTAGCCGTCCGGAGACCCAGTACTTC. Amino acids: CASSQDTSRPETQYF.

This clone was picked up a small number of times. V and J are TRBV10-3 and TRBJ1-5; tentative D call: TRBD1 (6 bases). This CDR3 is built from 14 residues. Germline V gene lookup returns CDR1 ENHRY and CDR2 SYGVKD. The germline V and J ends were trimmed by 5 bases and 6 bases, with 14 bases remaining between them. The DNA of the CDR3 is TGTGCCATCAGTCTAGGGGGGGAGGGTCAGCCCCAGCATTTT. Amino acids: CAISLGGEGQPQHF.

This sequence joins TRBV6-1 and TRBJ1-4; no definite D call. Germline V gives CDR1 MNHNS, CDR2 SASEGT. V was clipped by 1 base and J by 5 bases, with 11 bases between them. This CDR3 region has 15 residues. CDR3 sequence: CASSEDSGWNEKLFF. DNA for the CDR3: TGTGCCAGCAGTGAAGACAGCGGTTGGAATGAAAAACTGTTTTTT.

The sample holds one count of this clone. CDR3 loop: CASSLLETANNYGYTF. In nucleotides, the CDR3 is TGTGCCAGCAGCTTATTAGAGACCGCTAATAACTATGGCTACACCTTC. The chain is built from TRBV11-2 and TRBJ1-2; no reliable D call. Germline V gene data show CDR1 as SGHAT and CDR2 as FQNNGV. Trimming took off 2 bases at V and 1 base at J, with 14 bases between the two ends. The CDR3 loop spans 16 amino acids.